This TCR beta chain was recovered during a study of shared clonotypes between healthy human individuals. The study's findings and limits: Incomplete sequencing of sorted subsets was indicated by rarefaction despite large depth.

Notes on this clone: Its specificity is not known.

The assay was immunoSEQ multiplex PCR, and TCRdb's table has in-frame clones only and misses some. The sample has around 2.5 million clones, 80% to 95% seen once; the top ten hold approximately 0.37%. CDR1 LNHDA and CDR2 SQIVND come from the germline V gene (reference sequence). Between the trimmed V and J ends, which lost 1 base and 3 bases, there was a span of 15 bases. The CDR3 loop spans 16 amino acids. The origin of this receptor is a man aged 18 to 29 in good health. Some clones in this sample may be carry-over from other donors' samples. The specimen sequenced was naive CD4+ T cells from PBMCs. This sample's subset: CD45RA+ positively selected. This rearrangement joins TRBV19 to TRBJ2-5, with D perhaps matching TRBD1 or TRBD2 (5 bases each). The CDR3 protein is CASSIGGAGKKETQYF. Here the CDR3 DNA reads TGTGCCAGTAGTATAGGAGGGGCAGGGAAGAAAGAGACCCAGTACTTC.